Listed below are T cell receptor beta chains from one sample, sequenced in a study of cytomegalovirus exposure and HLA in healthy donors. Profiling relied on immunoSEQ multiplex PCR, and the TCRdb table lists in-frame clones only, not all of them. The data show about 160,000 clones, 86% seen once. What was sequenced was PBMCs. The origin of the receptors is a woman aged 18-35 years in good health and CMV-seronegative. Each CDR3 is given with its conserved first and last residue. D genes are given only for firm matches.

d_call cdr3_length v_call cdr3_aa
NA 13 TRBV7-9 CASSLDPGQGYTF
TRBD1 15 TRBV5-1 CASSLGQGAAETQYF
NA 15 TRBV6-1 CASSEARLLQETQYF
NA 14 TRBV19 CASSIRSGFTEAFF
NA 18 TRBV6-1 CASSAPRDWARWNSPLHF
TRBD1 16 TRBV5-6 CASSLDRGRDGNTIYF
NA 10 TRBV2 CASSEVGQYF
NA 15 TRBV7-9 CASSSTGTPSWGYTF
NA 12 TRBV21-1 CARGTANYGYTF
NA 13 TRBV29-1 CSVLSASGNTIYF